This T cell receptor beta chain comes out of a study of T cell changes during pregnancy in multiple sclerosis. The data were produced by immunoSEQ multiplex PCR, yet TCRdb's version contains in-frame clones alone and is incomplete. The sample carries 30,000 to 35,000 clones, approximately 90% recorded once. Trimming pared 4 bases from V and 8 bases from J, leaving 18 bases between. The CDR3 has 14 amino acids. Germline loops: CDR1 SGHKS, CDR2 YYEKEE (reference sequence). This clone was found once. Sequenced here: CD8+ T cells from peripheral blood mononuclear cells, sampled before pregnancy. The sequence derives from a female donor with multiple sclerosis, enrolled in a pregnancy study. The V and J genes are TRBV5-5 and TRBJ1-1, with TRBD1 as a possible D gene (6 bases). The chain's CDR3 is CASSLGTFPLEAFF. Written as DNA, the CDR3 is TGTGCCAGCAGCCTTGGGACATTCCCTTTGGAAGCTTTCTTT. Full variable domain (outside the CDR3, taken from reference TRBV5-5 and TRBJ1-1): DAGVTQSPTHLIKTRGQQVTLRCSPISGHKSVSWYQQVLGQGPQFIFQYYEKEERGRGNFPDRFSARQFPNYSSELNVNALLLGDSALYLCASSLGTFPLEAFFGQGTRLTVV.